The clone carrying this T cell receptor beta chain was recorded many times. CDR1 is SQVTM, CDR2 ANQGSEA, per germline. V was pared by 3 bases and J by 3 bases, with 12 bases between. There are 14 residues in the CDR3. This entry comes from a study of early T cells in non-severe SARS-CoV-2 infection. The protocol attached unique molecular identifiers to individual cDNA molecules. TCRdb processed the 5' RACE reads anew with MiXCR; each CDR3 protein has one entry. The sample holds 50,000 to 60,000 distinct CDR3 sequences, about 10% seen once. This chain joins TRBV29-1 and TRBJ2-1, with D possibly matching TRBD2 (5 bases). Sequencing was performed on whole blood, taken at baseline. The receptor comes from an adult who was a healthcare worker with PCR-confirmed SARS-CoV-2 infection or an uninfected control (not recorded which). CDR3: CSVEPGSVYNEQFF. CDR3 in DNA: TGCAGCGTTGAGCCGGGTAGCGTCTACAATGAGCAGTTCTTC.